These 25 T cell receptor beta chains share one sample of origin, sequenced in a study of immune evolution from preneoplasia to lung adenocarcinoma. Some clones are missing from TCRdb's copy, which holds only in-frame ones; the method was immunoSEQ multiplex PCR. The sample has 5,800 or so clones; 65% to 85% are singletons. Sequences were obtained from FFPE normal lung tissue adjacent to the tumor. The origin of the receptors is a person between 50 and 69 years old with lung adenocarcinoma.

This chain joins TRBV4-1 and TRBJ1-5; 9 nucleotides align to TRBD1. J gave up 5 bases and V 4 bases, and 9 bases lay outside the gene matches. The CDR3 is made up of 16 amino acids. CDR1 is MGHRA, CDR2 YSYEKL, per germline. CDR3 sequence (DNA): TGCGCCAGCAGCCCGCGCCCGGGACAGGGAGATCAGCCCCAGCATTTT. Translated, it gives CASSPRPGQGDQPQHF.

J is TRBJ2-6 and V is TRBV15; possible D gene TRBD2, 5 bases. V was shortened by 3 bases and J by 0 bases, with 6 bases between the two germline ends. This CDR3 comprises 15 residues. From germline, CDR1 is LNHNV and CDR2 YYDKDF (reference sequence). CDR3 residues: CATSRGSSGANVLTF. In DNA form, the CDR3 reads TGTGCCACCAGCAGGGGGAGCTCTGGGGCCAACGTCCTGACTTTC.

This clone has only a few counts. The chain links TRBV5-1 to TRBJ2-1, with 12 bases that match TRBD2. V shed 0 bases and J 6 bases; nucleotides not matched to a gene: 1. Germline V gene sequence: CDR1 SGHRS, CDR2 YFSETQ. The CDR3 loop spans 15 amino acids. Here the CDR3 reads CASSLELAGGNEQFF. The CDR3 nucleotides read TGCGCCAGCAGCTTGGAACTAGCGGGAGGCAATGAGCAGTTCTTC.

The gene calls are TRBV11-2 and TRBJ2-5; TRBD2 aligns across 11 bases. Germline CDR1 SGHAT, CDR2 FQNNGV. V gave up 6 bases and J gave up 3 bases; unmatched junction bases: 6. The CDR3 runs 15 residues. For the CDR3, the DNA is TGTGCCAGCAGTTCCGGGACTAGCGGTGAAGAGACCCAGTACTTC. Encoded protein: CASSSGTSGEETQYF.

The chain is built from TRBV18 and TRBJ2-1; 12 bases map to TRBD2. Germline V lookup: CDR1 KGHSH, CDR2 LQKENI. This CDR3 has 17 amino acids. With V trimmed by 3 bases and J by 3 bases, 6 bases remained unmatched. The CDR3 here is CASSPSSGRANYNEQFF. The DNA of the CDR3 is TGTGCCAGCTCACCGTCTAGCGGGAGGGCCAACTACAATGAGCAGTTCTTC.

The V call is TRBV11-2, the J call TRBJ2-3, with D perhaps matching TRBD2 (5 bases). This CDR3 is 16 amino acids long. CDR1 and CDR2 (germline): SGHAT, FQNNGV. Trimming took off 4 bases at V and 5 bases at J, with 19 bases between the two ends. The CDR3 here is CASSSKDGVWGDTQYF. CDR3 nucleotide sequence: TGTGCCAGCAGCTCGAAAGACGGGGTATGGGGAGATACGCAGTATTTT.

This clone came up a few times. The chain joins TRBV4-1 to TRBJ2-1; D might be TRBD2 (6 bases). This CDR3 comprises 16 residues. Trimming pared 6 bases from V and 5 bases from J, leaving 20 bases between. The germline gives CDR1 MGHRA, CDR2 YSYEKL. The CDR3, as DNA: TGCGCCAGCAGACAGCCGGGACTTAGGGACCACAATGAGCAGTTCTTC. Protein: CASRQPGLRDHNEQFF.

This clone appeared a single time. This sequence joins TRBV10-3 and TRBJ2-7, with a tentative D call TRBD1 (5 bases). The CDR3 extends over 16 amino acids. V was trimmed by 3 bases and J by 0 bases, leaving 15 bases between them. Germline CDR1 ENHRY, CDR2 SYGVKD. The CDR3 loop reads CAISDNRISSSYEQYF. The CDR3 bases are TGTGCCATCAGTGATAACAGGATATCTAGCTCCTACGAGCAGTACTTC.

CDR3 DNA sequence: TGTGCCAGCAGCCTCCGAAGGGGGCTGGGCGAGCAGTACTTC. This encodes CASSLRRGLGEQYF. The chain joins TRBV11-2 to TRBJ2-7, with 7 bases aligning to TRBD1. Germline CDR1 and CDR2: SGHAT and FQNNGV. There are 14 residues in the CDR3. J lost 6 bases, V lost 5 bases, and 10 bases had no gene match.

The chain recombines TRBV7-8 with TRBJ1-6; no clear D. The CDR3 loop spans 18 amino acids. Germline V CDR1 and CDR2: SGHVS, FQNEAQ. Trimming took off 0 bases at V and 0 bases at J, with 12 bases between the two ends. The CDR3 reads CASSLARTASSYNSPLHF. The CDR3 DNA reads TGTGCCAGCAGCTTAGCTCGGACCGCGAGCTCCTATAATTCACCCCTCCACTTT.

The chain combines TRBV5-5 with TRBJ1-1; D might be TRBD1 (5 bases). Germline V gene data show CDR1 as SGHKS and CDR2 as YYEKEE (reference sequence). V lost 6 bases and J lost 1, with 19 bases in between. The CDR3 contains 16 residues. The CDR3 spells CASNPGGGRGNTEAFF. CDR3 nucleotides: TGTGCCAGCAACCCCGGGGGGGGTCGAGGGAACACTGAAGCTTTCTTT.

A word on this clone: The same CDR3 arises from other DNA sequences in this sample as well. The genes are TRBV28 and TRBJ2-7, with D perhaps matching TRBD1 (5 bases). The CDR3 is 14 residues long. CDR1 and CDR2 from the germline V gene are MDHEN and SYDVKM. Trimming shortened V by 3 bases and J by 3 bases, and 12 bases separated the two germline ends. The CDR3 loop reads CASSFRGRVYEQYF. CDR3 in DNA: TGTGCCAGCAGTTTTCGAGGCAGGGTCTACGAGCAGTACTTC.

There are a few counts of this clone. This chain links TRBV11-3 with TRBJ2-7; TRBD1 matches at 7 bases. CDR3 length equals 15 residues. Trimming took 1 base from V and 5 from J; bases not matched to a gene: 8. Germline CDR1 SGHNT, CDR2 YENEEA. Here the CDR3 DNA reads TGTGCCAGCAGCTTAGCCCCTGGACAGGTGGACGAGCAGTACTTC. It codes for CASSLAPGQVDEQYF.

The chain carries TRBV29-1 and TRBJ2-1; TRBD2 aligns across 9 bases. There are 16 residues in the CDR3. V shed 0 bases, J shed 9 bases, and the junction held 12 bases outside the gene matches. Germline CDR1 and CDR2: SQVTM and ANQGSEA. This chain's CDR3 is CSVEDRAGGPSGEQFF. CDR3 DNA: TGCAGCGTTGAAGATAGGGCGGGAGGGCCCTCGGGTGAGCAGTTCTTC.

The chain combines TRBV4-2 with TRBJ2-7; TRBD2 aligns across 9 bases. The CDR3 spans 15 residues. The V and J ends lost 0 bases and 6 bases, in that order; junction bases with no gene match: 6. Germline-derived CDR1 and CDR2 are LGHNA and YNFKEQ. The CDR3 sequence: CASSQDIAGVSEQYF. For the CDR3, the DNA is TGTGCCAGCAGCCAAGATATAGCGGGAGTGTCCGAGCAGTACTTC.

V is TRBV5-4 and J is TRBJ2-4; D ambiguous. V was clipped by 0 bases and J by 0 bases, with 19 bases between them. Germline CDR1 reads SGHNT; CDR2 reads YYREEE (reference sequence). CDR3 length: 19 amino acids. The CDR3 coding sequence is TGTGCCAGCAGCTTGGTCACTGGTAGTGGGATCTTAGCCAAAAACATTCAGTACTTC. It is translated as CASSLVTGSGILAKNIQYF.

The chain joins TRBV4-1 to TRBJ1-4, with D perhaps matching TRBD1 (5 bases). V dropped 1 base and J dropped 6 bases, with 15 bases sitting between them. Germline CDR1 reads MGHRA; CDR2 reads YSYEKL. This CDR3 is built from 16 residues. The CDR3 DNA is TGCGCCAGCAGCCAAGGGGGTAGGGGCCTTCATGAAAAACTGTTTTTT. Its translation: CASSQGGRGLHEKLFF.

V and J are TRBV6-6 and TRBJ1-1; tentatively, D is TRBD1 (6 bases). Germline assignment: CDR1 MNHNY and CDR2 SVGAGI (reference sequence). This CDR3 region has 13 residues. V lost 4 bases and J 3 bases, leaving 9 bases between the germline ends. The CDR3 reads CASSWGADTEAFF. CDR3 bases: TGTGCCAGCAGTTGGGGGGCGGACACTGAAGCTTTCTTT.

The chain combines TRBV29-1 with TRBJ2-7, with 8 positions matching TRBD2. J was trimmed by 3 bases and V by 6 bases; bases with no gene match: 7. Germline values: CDR1 SQVTM, CDR2 ANQGSEA. The CDR3 consists of 13 residues. The CDR3 sequence: CSVLSGSNYEQYF. The CDR3 DNA sequence: TGCAGCGTGCTAAGCGGGAGTAACTACGAGCAGTACTTC.

The rearrangement joins TRBV5-6 to TRBJ1-2; D not resolved. This CDR3 region has 15 residues. Deletions cut 2 bases from V and 3 bases from J, with 14 bases between. Germline lookup yields CDR1 SGHDT and CDR2 YYEEEE. The CDR3 DNA follows: TGTGCCAGCAGCTTATTAGGGTATGACGACTATGGCTACACCTTC. Protein: CASSLLGYDDYGYTF.

The rearrangement links TRBV5-1 to TRBJ1-4; D uncertain. Per germline, CDR1 SGHRS and CDR2 YFSETQ. This CDR3 region has 16 residues. Trimming left V 0 bases short and J 8 bases short, with 17 bases between. As DNA, the CDR3 is TGCGCCAGCAGCTTGGTCACGGGCGCGGATGTGGAAAAACTGTTTTTT. The encoded protein is CASSLVTGADVEKLFF.

There are a few counts of this clone. The chain has TRBV11-2 and TRBJ2-1; the D is unclear. The CDR3 spans 15 residues. Germline loops: CDR1 SGHAT, CDR2 FQNNGV. V dropped 1 base and J dropped 8 bases, with 15 bases sitting between them. CDR3 DNA sequence: TGTGCCAGCAGCTTAGCGACCGCCTTCAACGATGAGCAGTTCTTC. Its translation is CASSLATAFNDEQFF.

This clone was detected only once. The chain couples TRBV5-8 to TRBJ1-1, with a possible D match to TRBD1 (5 bases). This CDR3 has 14 amino acids. Germline V lookup: CDR1 SGHTS, CDR2 YDEGEE. V shed 0 bases and J shed 5 bases, with 11 bases lying between them. In nucleotides, the CDR3 is TGTGCCAGCAGCTTGGTCGGGACGGGGACTGAAGCTTTCTTT. This translates into CASSLVGTGTEAFF.

This rearrangement joins TRBV5-1 to TRBJ1-1, with a tentative D call TRBD1 (5 bases). The CDR3 totals 15 residues. Germline-derived CDR1 and CDR2 are SGHRS and YFSETQ. Trimming cost V 0 bases and J 4 bases, with 13 bases left between them. DNA of the CDR3: TGCGCCAGCAGCTTGGGAGCGGGGGTGGGCACTGAAGCTTTCTTT. It specifies CASSLGAGVGTEAFF.

J is TRBJ2-7 and V is TRBV30; a possible D gene is TRBD1 (5 bases). Germline CDR1 GTSNPN, CDR2 SVGIG (reference sequence). There are 12 residues in the CDR3. The ends were cut back, 5 bases at V and 7 bases at J, with 15 bases in the middle. CDR3 loop: CAWHPQGIEQYF. DNA for the CDR3: TGTGCCTGGCACCCGCAGGGAATTGAGCAGTACTTC.